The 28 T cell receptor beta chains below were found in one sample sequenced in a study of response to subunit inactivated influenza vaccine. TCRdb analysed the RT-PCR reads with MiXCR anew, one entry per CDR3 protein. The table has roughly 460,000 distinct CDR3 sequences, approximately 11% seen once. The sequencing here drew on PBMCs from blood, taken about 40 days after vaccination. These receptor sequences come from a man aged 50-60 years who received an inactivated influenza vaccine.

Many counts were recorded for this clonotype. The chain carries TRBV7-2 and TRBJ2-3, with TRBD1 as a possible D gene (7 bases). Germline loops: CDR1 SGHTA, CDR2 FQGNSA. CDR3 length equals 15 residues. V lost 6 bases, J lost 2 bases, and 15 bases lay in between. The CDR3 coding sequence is TGTGCCAGCAGATCCACAGGGGAGGTCACAGATACGCAGTATTTT. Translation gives CASRSTGEVTDTQYF. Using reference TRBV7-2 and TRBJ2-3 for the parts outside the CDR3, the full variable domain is GAGVSQSPSNKVTEKGKDVELRCDPISGHTALYWYRQSLGQGLEFLIYFQGNSAPDKSGLPSDRFSAERTGGSVSTLTIQRTQQEDSAVYLCASRSTGEVTDTQYFGPGTRLTVL.

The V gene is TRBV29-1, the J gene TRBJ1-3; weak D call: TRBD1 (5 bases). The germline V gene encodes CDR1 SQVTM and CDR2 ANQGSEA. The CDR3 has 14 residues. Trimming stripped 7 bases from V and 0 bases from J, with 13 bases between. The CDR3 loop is CSGSGRASGNTIYF. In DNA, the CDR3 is TGCAGCGGCTCAGGCAGGGCCTCTGGAAACACCATATATTTT. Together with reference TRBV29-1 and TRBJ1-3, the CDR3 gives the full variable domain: SAVISQKPSRDICQRGTSLTIQCQVDSQVTMMFWYRQQPGQSLTLIATANQGSEATYESGFVIDKFPISRPNLTFSTLTVSNMSPEDSSIYLCSGSGRASGNTIYFGEGSWLTVV.

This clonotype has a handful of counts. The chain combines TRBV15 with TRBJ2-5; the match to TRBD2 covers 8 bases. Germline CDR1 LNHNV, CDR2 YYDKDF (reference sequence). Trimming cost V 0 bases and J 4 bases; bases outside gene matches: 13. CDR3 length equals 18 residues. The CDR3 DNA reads TGTGCCACCAGCAGAGATCCTAGCGGGCCCCCCTCTGGAGAGACCCAGTACTTC. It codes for CATSRDPSGPPSGETQYF.

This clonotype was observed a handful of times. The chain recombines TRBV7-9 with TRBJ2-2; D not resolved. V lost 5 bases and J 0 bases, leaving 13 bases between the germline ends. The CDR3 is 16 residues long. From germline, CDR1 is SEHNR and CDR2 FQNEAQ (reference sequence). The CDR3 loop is CASSLPFSTNTGELFF. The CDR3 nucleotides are TGTGCCAGCAGCCTCCCGTTCAGCACGAACACCGGGGAGCTGTTTTTT.

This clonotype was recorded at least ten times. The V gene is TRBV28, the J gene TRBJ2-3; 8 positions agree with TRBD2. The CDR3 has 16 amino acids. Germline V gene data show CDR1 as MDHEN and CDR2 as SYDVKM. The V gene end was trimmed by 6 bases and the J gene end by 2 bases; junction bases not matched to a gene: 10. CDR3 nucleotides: TGTGCCAGCAGCCTCCGGGGGGGGCAGGTCACAGATACGCAGTATTTT. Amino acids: CASSLRGGQVTDTQYF.

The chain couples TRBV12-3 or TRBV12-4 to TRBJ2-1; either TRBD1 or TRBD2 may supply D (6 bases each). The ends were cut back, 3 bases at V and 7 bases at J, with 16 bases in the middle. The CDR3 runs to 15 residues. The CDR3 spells CASSFRGLRVNEQFF. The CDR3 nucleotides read TGTGCCAGCAGTTTTCGGGGGCTAAGGGTTAATGAGCAGTTCTTC.

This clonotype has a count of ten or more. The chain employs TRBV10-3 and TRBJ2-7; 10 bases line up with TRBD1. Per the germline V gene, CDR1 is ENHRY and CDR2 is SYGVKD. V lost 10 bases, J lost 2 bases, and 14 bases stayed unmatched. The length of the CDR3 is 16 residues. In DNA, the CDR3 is TGTGCCACCGGCGGGACAGGGGATCCTCTAACCTACGAGCAGTACTTC. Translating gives CATGGTGDPLTYEQYF.

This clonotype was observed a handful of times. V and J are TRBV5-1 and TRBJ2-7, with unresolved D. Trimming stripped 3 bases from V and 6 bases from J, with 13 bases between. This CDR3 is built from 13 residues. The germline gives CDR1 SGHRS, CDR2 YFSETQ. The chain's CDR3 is CASSSPVALEQYF. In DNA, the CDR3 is TGCGCCAGCAGCTCTCCGGTCGCGCTCGAGCAGTACTTC.

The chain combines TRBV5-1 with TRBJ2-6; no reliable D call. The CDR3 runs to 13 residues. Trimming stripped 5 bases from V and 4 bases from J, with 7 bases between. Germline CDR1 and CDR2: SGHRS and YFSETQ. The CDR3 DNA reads TGCGCCAGCAGGGAAATAGGGGCCAACGTCCTGACTTTC. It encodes CASREIGANVLTF.

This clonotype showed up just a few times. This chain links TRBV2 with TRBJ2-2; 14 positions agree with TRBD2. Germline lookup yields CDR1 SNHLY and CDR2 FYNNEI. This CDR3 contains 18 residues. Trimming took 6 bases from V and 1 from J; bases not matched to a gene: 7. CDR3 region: CASSRRTSGRRNTGELFF. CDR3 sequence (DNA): TGTGCCAGCAGCCGACGGACTAGCGGGAGGCGGAACACCGGGGAGCTGTTTTTT.

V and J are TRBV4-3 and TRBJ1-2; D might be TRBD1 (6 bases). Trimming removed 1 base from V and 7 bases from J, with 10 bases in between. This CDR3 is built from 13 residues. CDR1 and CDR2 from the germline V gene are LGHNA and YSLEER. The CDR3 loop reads CASSQGLRGGYTF. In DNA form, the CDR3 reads TGCGCCAGCAGCCAAGGCCTCAGGGGTGGCTACACCTTC.

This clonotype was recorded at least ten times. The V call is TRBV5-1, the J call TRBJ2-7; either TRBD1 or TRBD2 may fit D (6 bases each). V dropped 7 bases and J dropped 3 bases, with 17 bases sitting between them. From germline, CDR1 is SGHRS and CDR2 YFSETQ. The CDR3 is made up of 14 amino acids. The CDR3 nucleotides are TGCGCCAGCGGCCGGGGGCCCTCCCTCTACGAGCAGTACTTC. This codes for CASGRGPSLYEQYF.

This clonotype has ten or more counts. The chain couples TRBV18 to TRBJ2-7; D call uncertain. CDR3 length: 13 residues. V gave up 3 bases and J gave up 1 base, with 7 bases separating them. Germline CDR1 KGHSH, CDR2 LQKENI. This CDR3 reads CASSPDASYEQYF. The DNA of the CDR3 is TGTGCCAGCTCACCGGACGCATCCTACGAGCAGTACTTC.

CDR3 nucleotide sequence: TGCGCCAGCAGCCAAGAAAAGGGTTACTATGGCTACACCTTC. Encoded protein: CASSQEKGYYGYTF. The chain is built from TRBV4-1 and TRBJ1-2; D not resolved. The CDR3 length is 14 residues. Germline CDR1 and CDR2: MGHRA and YSYEKL. With 0 bases removed from V and 3 bases from J, the gap between germline ends came to 8 bases.

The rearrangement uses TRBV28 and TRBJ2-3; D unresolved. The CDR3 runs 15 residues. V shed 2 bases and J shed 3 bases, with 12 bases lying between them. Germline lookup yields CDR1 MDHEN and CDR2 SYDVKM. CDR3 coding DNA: TGTGCCAGCAGTTTAATGGTGAGAGCTACAGATACGCAGTATTTT. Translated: CASSLMVRATDTQYF.

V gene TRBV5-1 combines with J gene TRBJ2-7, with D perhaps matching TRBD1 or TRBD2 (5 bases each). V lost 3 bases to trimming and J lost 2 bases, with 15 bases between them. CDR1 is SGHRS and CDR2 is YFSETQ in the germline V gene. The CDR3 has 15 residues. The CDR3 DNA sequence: TGCGCCAGCAGCTCCCGTCGGGACGGTCCCTACGAGCAGTACTTC. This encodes CASSSRRDGPYEQYF.

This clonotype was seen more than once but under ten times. The CDR3 region is CASSYSIQGSDTQYF. The CDR3 coding sequence is TGTGCCAGCAGTTACTCCATTCAGGGATCAGATACGCAGTATTTT. This chain joins TRBV6-5 and TRBJ2-3; tentatively, D is TRBD1 (5 bases). The CDR3 contains 15 residues. Per germline, CDR1 MNHEY and CDR2 SVGAGI. Trimming left V 0 bases short and J 4 bases short, with 11 bases between.

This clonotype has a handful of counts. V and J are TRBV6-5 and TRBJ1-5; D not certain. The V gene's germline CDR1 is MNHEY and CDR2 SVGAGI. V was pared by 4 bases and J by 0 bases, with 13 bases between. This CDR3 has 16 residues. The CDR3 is CASSFMRTGSNQPQHF. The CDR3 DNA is TGTGCCAGCAGTTTCATGAGAACCGGTAGCAATCAGCCCCAGCATTTT.

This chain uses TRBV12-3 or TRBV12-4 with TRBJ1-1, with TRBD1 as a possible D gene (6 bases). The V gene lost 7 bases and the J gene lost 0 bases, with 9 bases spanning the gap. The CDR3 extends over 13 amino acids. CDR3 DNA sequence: TGTGCCAGCAACGGACAGTTGAACACTGAAGCTTTCTTT. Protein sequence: CASNGQLNTEAFF.

The chain's CDR3 is CASGQMNTEAFF. Written as DNA, the CDR3 is TGTGCCAGTGGACAGATGAACACTGAAGCTTTCTTT. The rearrangement uses TRBV10-3 and TRBJ1-1; D is possibly TRBD1 (6 bases). V lost 10 bases to trimming and J lost 0 bases, with 9 bases between them. CDR3 length equals 12 residues. CDR1 and CDR2 from the germline V gene are ENHRY and SYGVKD.

The CDR3 loop is CASSTRTGGDTQYF. CDR3 bases: TGTGCCAGCAGCACCAGGACAGGAGGAGATACGCAGTATTTT. The rearrangement joins TRBV13 to TRBJ2-3; 7 nucleotides match TRBD1. The CDR3 runs to 14 residues. Germline CDR1 and CDR2: PRHDT and FYEKMQ (reference sequence). J was trimmed by 5 bases and V by 5 bases; bases with no gene match: 7.

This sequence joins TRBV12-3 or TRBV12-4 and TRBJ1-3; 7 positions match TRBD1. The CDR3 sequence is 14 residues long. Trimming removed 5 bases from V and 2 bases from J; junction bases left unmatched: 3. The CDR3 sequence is CASSRTGAGNTIYF. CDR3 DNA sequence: TGTGCCAGCAGTCGCACAGGGGCTGGAAACACCATATATTTT.

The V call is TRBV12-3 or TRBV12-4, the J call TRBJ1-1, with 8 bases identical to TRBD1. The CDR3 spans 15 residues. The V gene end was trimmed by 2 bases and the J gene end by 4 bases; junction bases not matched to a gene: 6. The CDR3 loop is CASSLQGARTTEAFF. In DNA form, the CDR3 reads TGTGCCAGCAGTTTACAGGGGGCGAGGACCACTGAAGCTTTCTTT.

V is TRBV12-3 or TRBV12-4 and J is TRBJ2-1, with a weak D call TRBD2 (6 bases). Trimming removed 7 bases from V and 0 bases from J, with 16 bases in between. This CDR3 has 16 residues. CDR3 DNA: TGTGCCAGCACCACTTACGGGGGATTCTCCTACAATGAGCAGTTCTTC. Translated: CASTTYGGFSYNEQFF.

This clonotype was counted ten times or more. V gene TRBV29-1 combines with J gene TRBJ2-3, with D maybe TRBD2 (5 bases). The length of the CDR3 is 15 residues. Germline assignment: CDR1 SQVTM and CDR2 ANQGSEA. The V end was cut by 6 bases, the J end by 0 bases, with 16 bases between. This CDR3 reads CSVRSGTTSTDTQYF. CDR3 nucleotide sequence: TGCAGCGTGAGGAGCGGTACTACTAGCACAGATACGCAGTATTTT.

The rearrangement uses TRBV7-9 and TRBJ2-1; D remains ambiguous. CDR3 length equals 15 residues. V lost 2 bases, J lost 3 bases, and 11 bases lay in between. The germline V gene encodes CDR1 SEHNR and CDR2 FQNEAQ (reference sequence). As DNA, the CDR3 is TGTGCCAGCAGCTTACTGAGCGATGGCTACAATGAGCAGTTCTTC. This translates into CASSLLSDGYNEQFF. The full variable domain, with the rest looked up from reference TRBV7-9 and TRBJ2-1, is DTGVSQNPRHKITKRGQNVTFRCDPISEHNRLYWYRQTLGQGPEFLTYFQNEAQLEKSRLLSDRFSAERPKGSFSTLEIQRTEQGDSAMYLCASSLLSDGYNEQFFGPGTRLTVL.

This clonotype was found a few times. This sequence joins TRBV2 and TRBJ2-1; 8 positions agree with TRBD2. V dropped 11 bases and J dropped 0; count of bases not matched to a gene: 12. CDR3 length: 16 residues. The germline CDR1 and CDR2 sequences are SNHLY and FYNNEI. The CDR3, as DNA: TGTGCCCTCCGAGATAGCGGGATCAGCTCCTACAATGAGCAGTTCTTC. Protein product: CALRDSGISSYNEQFF. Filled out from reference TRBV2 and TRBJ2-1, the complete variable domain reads EPEVTQTPSHQVTQMGQEVILRCVPISNHLYFYWYRQILGQKVEFLVSFYNNEISEKSEIFDDQFSVERPDGSNFTLKIRSTKLEDSAMYFCALRDSGISSYNEQFFGPGTRLTVL.

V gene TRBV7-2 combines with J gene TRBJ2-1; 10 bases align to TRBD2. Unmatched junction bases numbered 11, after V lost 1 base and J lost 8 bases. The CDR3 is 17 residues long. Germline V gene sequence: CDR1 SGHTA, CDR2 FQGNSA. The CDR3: CASSLVPSGSFYHEQFF. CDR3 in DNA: TGTGCCAGCAGCTTAGTTCCTAGCGGGAGTTTCTATCATGAGCAGTTCTTC. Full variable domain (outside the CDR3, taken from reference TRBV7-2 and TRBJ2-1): GAGVSQSPSNKVTEKGKDVELRCDPISGHTALYWYRQSLGQGLEFLIYFQGNSAPDKSGLPSDRFSAERTGGSVSTLTIQRTQQEDSAVYLCASSLVPSGSFYHEQFFGPGTRLTVL.